The 24 T cell receptor beta chains presented below share a single source sample, sequenced in a study of blood T cell repertoires in COVID-19. Profiled with immunoSEQ multiplex PCR; TCRdb holds only in-frame clones, not every one. This table has about 160,000 clones, around 84% appearing once. The sample taken for sequencing was PBMCs or T cells enriched from blood (not recorded which). The receptors derive from a woman aged 45-59 years who had recovered from COVID-19.

The chain joins TRBV5-6 to TRBJ1-6, with D unresolved. The CDR3 spans 17 residues. V lost 2 bases and J 0 bases, leaving 12 bases between the germline ends. Looked up from germline, CDR1 is SGHDT and CDR2 is YYEEEE. The DNA of the CDR3 is TGTGCCAGCAGCTTACCAGTCAAAGACTCCTATAATTCACCCCTCCACTTT. This translates into CASSLPVKDSYNSPLHF.

The gene calls are TRBV9 and TRBJ2-2; D is possibly TRBD2 (5 bases). V lost 0 bases, J lost 4 bases, and 16 bases lay in between. There are 17 residues in the CDR3. Germline-derived CDR1 and CDR2 are SGDLS and YYNGEE. The CDR3 bases are TGTGCCAGCAGCGTAGCGGGGAAGCAGTTGAGCACCGGGGAGCTGTTTTTT. It codes for CASSVAGKQLSTGELFF.

This clone is a singleton in its sample. The rearrangement links TRBV6-5 to TRBJ1-3, with D possibly matching TRBD1 (6 bases). Trimming took off 8 bases at V and 2 bases at J, with 10 bases between the two ends. Per germline, CDR1 MNHEY and CDR2 SVGAGI. The CDR3 sequence is 13 residues long. CDR3 in amino acids: CASSTGPGNTIYF. The CDR3, as DNA: TGTGCCAGCTCGACAGGTCCTGGAAACACCATATATTTT.

The chain recombines TRBV9 with TRBJ2-1, with D perhaps matching TRBD2 (6 bases). V was pared by 0 bases and J by 9 bases, with 16 bases between. The CDR3 runs to 15 residues. Germline-derived CDR1 and CDR2 are SGDLS and YYNGEE. The CDR3 coding sequence is TGTGCCAGCAGCGTAGCTCCCCCGGGAGCTGGTGAGCAGTTCTTC. It specifies CASSVAPPGAGEQFF. The complete variable domain, with remaining parts taken from reference TRBV9 and TRBJ2-1, reads DSGVTQTPKHLITATGQRVTLRCSPRSGDLSVYWYQQSLDQGLQFLIQYYNGEERAKGNILERFSAQQFPDLHSELNLSSLELGDSALYFCASSVAPPGAGEQFFGPGTRLTVL.

Comment on this clone: Other nucleotide sequences from this sample produce the same CDR3. In DNA, the CDR3 is TGTGCCAGCAGGGGGGGCTCCTACAATGAGCAGTTCTTC. Its translation: CASRGGSYNEQFF. V is TRBV6-5 and J is TRBJ2-1, with a weak D call TRBD2 (6 bases). This CDR3 is built from 13 residues. The ends were cut back, 6 bases at V and 0 bases at J, with 6 bases in the middle. Germline V lookup: CDR1 MNHEY, CDR2 SVGAGI.

V and J are TRBV13 and TRBJ2-7; tentative D call: TRBD2 (5 bases). V lost 3 bases, J lost 3 bases, and 21 bases lay in between. Germline CDR1 PRHDT, CDR2 FYEKMQ (reference sequence). CDR3 length equals 17 residues. The CDR3 DNA is TGTGCCAGCAGCTTGGTGCCTTCGTTAGGAGGCAACTACGAGCAGTACTTC. It codes for CASSLVPSLGGNYEQYF.

The rearrangement links TRBV9 to TRBJ1-1; 7 bases are a match to TRBD1. This CDR3 contains 14 residues. CDR1 SGDLS and CDR2 YYNGEE come from the germline V gene. V shed 3 bases, J shed 5 bases, and the junction held 7 bases outside the gene matches. CDR3 sequence (DNA): TGTGCCAGCAGCGCTGGGACAGCCCGGACTGAAGCTTTCTTT. Amino acid sequence: CASSAGTARTEAFF.

This chain uses TRBV3-1 (or the pseudogene TRBV3-2) with TRBJ1-1; 8 bases agree with TRBD1. The CDR3 loop spans 16 amino acids. Germline V gives CDR1 LGHDT, CDR2 YNNKEL (reference sequence). After removal of 4 bases from V and 0 bases from J, the junction contained 7 bases not matched to a gene. The CDR3 here is CASSPRNRGVNTEAFF. CDR3 in DNA: TGTGCCAGCAGCCCCCGAAACAGGGGGGTGAACACTGAAGCTTTCTTT.

The chain uses TRBV19 and TRBJ1-1; D is undetermined. Trimming removed 6 bases at V and 0 bases at J, with 26 bases between. The CDR3 extends over 19 amino acids. Germline V gene data show CDR1 as LNHDA and CDR2 as SQIVND (reference sequence). The CDR3, as DNA: TGTGCCAGTAGCCTTAGGACTTCGGGATCAAGGTGGGTGAACACTGAAGCTTTCTTT. Its protein is CASSLRTSGSRWVNTEAFF.

The rearrangement links TRBV7-9 to TRBJ1-5; D remains unclear. Germline loops: CDR1 SEHNR, CDR2 FQNEAQ (reference sequence). Trimming took 0 bases from V and 2 from J, leaving 8 bases between them. The CDR3 is 15 residues long. CDR3 nucleotide sequence: TGTGCCAGCAGCTTAGCGGGTGGAGGCAATCAGCCCCAGCATTTT. Translated: CASSLAGGGNQPQHF.

This rearrangement joins TRBV18 to TRBJ1-3, with TRBD1 matching over 9 bases. The CDR3 is made up of 17 amino acids. V gave up 3 bases and J gave up 4 bases; unmatched junction bases: 10. CDR1 and CDR2 (germline): KGHSH, LQKENI. In DNA, the CDR3 is TGTGCCAGCTCACCCGCGACCCGGACAGGGGTCGGAAACACCATATATTTT. This translates into CASSPATRTGVGNTIYF.

This chain links TRBV7-2 with TRBJ2-3, with 9 bases matching TRBD2. J gave up 3 bases and V 0 bases, and 1 base lay outside the gene matches. This CDR3 comprises 15 residues. Looked up from germline, CDR1 is SGHTA and CDR2 is FQGNSA. The CDR3 here is CASSLASGGTDTQYF. CDR3 nucleotide sequence: TGTGCCAGCAGCTTAGCTAGCGGGGGAACAGATACGCAGTATTTT.

V usage is TRBV24-1 and J usage is TRBJ2-3; TRBD2 matches at 8 bases. Trimming took 4 bases from V and 3 from J; bases not matched to a gene: 8. Germline lookup yields CDR1 KGHDR and CDR2 SFDVKD. This CDR3 comprises 16 residues. The CDR3 here is CATSDSLAGKTDTQYF. The CDR3 DNA is TGTGCCACCAGTGACTCCCTAGCGGGTAAGACAGATACGCAGTATTTT.

This clone was detected only once. This chain links TRBV27 with TRBJ2-7, with D possibly being TRBD1 (6 bases). Germline V gene sequence: CDR1 MNHEY, CDR2 SMNVEV (reference sequence). Trimming shortened V by 8 bases and J by 2 bases, and 13 bases separated the two germline ends. This CDR3 region has 13 residues. CDR3 coding DNA: TGTGCCAGCCGTAAACAGGGAACCTACGAGCAGTACTTC. Translating gives CASRKQGTYEQYF.

The CDR3 sequence is CASSFAGQASYEQYF. In DNA form, the CDR3 reads TGTGCCAGCAGCTTCGCGGGACAGGCCTCCTACGAGCAGTACTTC. The J gene is TRBJ2-7, the V gene TRBV13, with 8 bases aligning to TRBD1. Germline CDR1 and CDR2: PRHDT and FYEKMQ (reference sequence). This CDR3 has 15 amino acids. V was clipped by 3 bases and J by 0 bases; unmatched bases: 4.

This clone was detected many times. This chain links TRBV3-1 (or the pseudogene TRBV3-2) with TRBJ2-7, with D perhaps matching TRBD1 (5 bases). Trimming shortened V by 5 bases and J by 4 bases, and 15 bases separated the two germline ends. The CDR3 contains 14 residues. The germline CDR1 and CDR2 sequences are LGHDT and YNNKEL (reference sequence). The DNA for the CDR3 is TGTGCCAGCAGCTCTGACAGACACGTTTACGAGCAGTACTTC. Its translation is CASSSDRHVYEQYF.

The V call is TRBV25-1, the J call TRBJ1-6; 9 nucleotides line up with TRBD1. Germline V CDR1 and CDR2: MGHDK, SYGVNS. The trim removed 3 bases at V and 6 bases at J, leaving 9 bases unmatched. The CDR3 is made up of 17 amino acids. In DNA, the CDR3 is TGTGCCAGCAGTGAGACGGACAGGGGTTTATCTAATTCACCCCTCCACTTT. This translates into CASSETDRGLSNSPLHF.

The CDR3 region is CASRSTLKQGAAETQYF. As DNA, the CDR3 is TGTGCCAGCAGATCTACACTAAAACAGGGGGCCGCGGAGACCCAGTACTTC. The chain is built from TRBV28 and TRBJ2-5; 9 bases line up with TRBD1. With 6 bases clipped from V and 5 bases from J, the junction kept 16 bases outside the gene matches. The CDR3 is 17 amino acids. The germline V gene has CDR1 MDHEN and CDR2 SYDVKM.

V usage is TRBV5-6 and J usage is TRBJ1-1; no clear D. The CDR3 length is 13 residues. In germline, CDR1 is SGHDT, CDR2 YYEEEE. Trimming shortened V by 0 bases and J by 3 bases, and 6 bases separated the two germline ends. The chain's CDR3 is CASSLERDTEAFF. CDR3 DNA sequence: TGTGCCAGCAGCTTGGAGAGAGACACTGAAGCTTTCTTT.

This clone has more than one count but fewer than ten. The V call is TRBV27, the J call TRBJ2-7, with 10 bases identical to TRBD2. Germline V gene data show CDR1 as MNHEY and CDR2 as SMNVEV (reference sequence). V was clipped by 4 bases and J by 7 bases; unmatched bases: 10. This CDR3 is built from 15 residues. CDR3 region: CASSSSAGGPDEQYF. As DNA, the CDR3 is TGTGCCAGCAGTTCCTCAGCGGGGGGGCCTGATGAGCAGTACTTC.

The chain employs TRBV28 and TRBJ2-7; D not certain. In germline, CDR1 is MDHEN, CDR2 SYDVKM. V lost 5 bases and J 4 bases, leaving 12 bases between the germline ends. There are 13 residues in the CDR3. DNA for the CDR3: TGTGCCAGCAGTCCCACCGACGGGTACGAGCAGTACTTC. Residues: CASSPTDGYEQYF.

The chain joins TRBV10-3 to TRBJ1-6; weak D call: TRBD1 (5 bases). CDR1 and CDR2 (germline): ENHRY, SYGVKD. V lost 0 bases, J lost 10 bases, and 16 bases lay in between. The CDR3 has 16 residues. The CDR3 spells CAISESTRALNSPLHF. CDR3 in DNA: TGTGCCATCAGTGAGTCGACCAGGGCGTTGAACTCACCCCTCCACTTT.

This chain connects TRBV11-3 to TRBJ2-7; possible D gene TRBD2, 6 bases. Trimming cost V 1 base and J 3 bases, with 16 bases left between them. The germline V gene has CDR1 SGHNT and CDR2 YENEEA. CDR3 length equals 16 residues. For the CDR3, the DNA is TGTGCCAGCAGCTTAGGGTCCTCAGGGAGGTTCTACGAGCAGTACTTC. Its protein product is CASSLGSSGRFYEQYF.

The V call is TRBV29-1, the J call TRBJ1-2; D is unresolved. Germline V lookup: CDR1 SQVTM, CDR2 ANQGSEA. V lost 4 bases and J 2 bases, leaving 14 bases between the germline ends. The CDR3 sequence is 14 residues long. The CDR3 here is CSVGPDKENYGYTF. CDR3 DNA sequence: TGCAGCGTTGGACCCGACAAAGAGAACTATGGCTACACCTTC.